This T cell receptor beta chain was captured in a study of type 1 regulatory T cells. Germline lookup yields CDR1 LGHDT and CDR2 YNNKEL (reference sequence). This CDR3 region has 13 residues. The V and J ends lost 9 bases and 4 bases respectively, with 12 bases between them. This clonotype was recorded at least ten times. Antigen specificity is unknown. Study-wide results and limits: Compared with non-type 1 regulatory T cells, type 1 regulatory T cells showed a more restricted TCR repertoire.

A single record per CDR3 protein comes from TCRdb applying MiXCR to the reads. Counted here are under 75,000 distinct CDR3 sequences, less than 25% occurring once; the ten biggest clones make up roughly 8.3%. The source of this sequence is a human donor in good health. Sequenced material: cultured type 1 regulatory T (Tr1) cells, either the whole culture or a sorted fraction (not recorded which). The rearrangement joins TRBV3-1 to TRBJ1-4; D gene uncertain. CDR3 nucleotide sequence: TGTGCCAGTACCGGGATCCATAATGAAAAACTGTTTTTT. This encodes CASTGIHNEKLFF.